This T cell receptor beta chain was obtained from a study of CD8+CD57+ T cells in acquired aplastic anemia. It was patients with CD8+CD57+ cell expansion by flow cytometry who were chosen for sequencing. Between the trimmed V and J ends, which lost 0 bases and 4 bases, there was a span of 25 bases. Germline lookup yields CDR1 LNHNV and CDR2 YYDKDF (reference sequence). The CDR3 length is 20 residues. Profiling that covered TCR beta VDJ and CDR3 relied on genomic DNA as its template. TCRdb processed the reads anew with MiXCR; each CDR3 protein has one entry. The data contain 150,000 to 200,000 distinct CDR3 sequences, less than 60% of them singletons.

This chain joins TRBV15 and TRBJ2-1; D possibly corresponds to TRBD2 (5 bases). The source of this sequence is a human donor with aplastic anemia. The sequencing input was sorted CD4+, CD8+, or CD8+CD57+ T cells (not recorded which) from PBMCs. The chain's CDR3 is CATSRDDYHFSAIGYNEQFF. DNA of the CDR3: TGTGCCACCAGCAGAGATGACTACCACTTTTCGGCGATTGGGTACAATGAGCAGTTCTTC.